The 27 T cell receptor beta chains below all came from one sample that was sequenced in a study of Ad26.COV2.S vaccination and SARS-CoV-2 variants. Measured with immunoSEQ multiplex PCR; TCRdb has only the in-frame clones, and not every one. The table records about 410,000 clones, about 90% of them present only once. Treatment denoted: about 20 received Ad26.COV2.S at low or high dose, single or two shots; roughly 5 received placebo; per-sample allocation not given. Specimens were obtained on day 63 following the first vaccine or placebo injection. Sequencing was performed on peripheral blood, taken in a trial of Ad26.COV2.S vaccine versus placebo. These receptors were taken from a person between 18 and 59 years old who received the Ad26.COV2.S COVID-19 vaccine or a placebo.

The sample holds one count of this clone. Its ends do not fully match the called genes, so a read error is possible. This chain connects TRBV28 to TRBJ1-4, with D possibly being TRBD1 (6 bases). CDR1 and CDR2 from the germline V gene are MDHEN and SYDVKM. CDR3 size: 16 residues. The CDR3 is CASSVSDGGAKEKLFF. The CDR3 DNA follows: TGTGCCAGCAGTGTGTCGGATGGGGGGGCTAAAGAAAAACTGTTTTTT.

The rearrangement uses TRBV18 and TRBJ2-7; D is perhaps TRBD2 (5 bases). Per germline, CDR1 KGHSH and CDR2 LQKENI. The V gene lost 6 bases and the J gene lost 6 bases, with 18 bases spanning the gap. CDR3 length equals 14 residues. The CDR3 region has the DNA TGTGCCAGCTCTCCCAACCAGAGGGAAGGCGAGCAGTACTTC. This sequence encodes CASSPNQREGEQYF.

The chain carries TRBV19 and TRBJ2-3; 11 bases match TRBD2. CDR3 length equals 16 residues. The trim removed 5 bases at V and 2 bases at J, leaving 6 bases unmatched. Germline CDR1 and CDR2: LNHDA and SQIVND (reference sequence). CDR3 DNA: TGTGCCAGTAGTGGCTCACTAGCGGGGGTCACAGATACGCAGTATTTT. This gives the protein CASSGSLAGVTDTQYF.

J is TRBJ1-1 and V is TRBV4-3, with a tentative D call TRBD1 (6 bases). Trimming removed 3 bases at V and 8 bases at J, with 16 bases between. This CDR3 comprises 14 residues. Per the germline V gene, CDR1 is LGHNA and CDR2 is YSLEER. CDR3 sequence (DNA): TGCGCCAGCAGCCAGACTACAGGGCCCTCGGAAGCTTTCTTT. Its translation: CASSQTTGPSEAFF.

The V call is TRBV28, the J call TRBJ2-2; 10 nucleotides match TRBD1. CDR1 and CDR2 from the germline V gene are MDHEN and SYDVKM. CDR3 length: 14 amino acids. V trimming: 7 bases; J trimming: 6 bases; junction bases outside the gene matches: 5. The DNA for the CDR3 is TGTGCCAGCATCACTGACAGGGGGCCCGGGGAGCTGTTTTTT. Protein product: CASITDRGPGELFF.

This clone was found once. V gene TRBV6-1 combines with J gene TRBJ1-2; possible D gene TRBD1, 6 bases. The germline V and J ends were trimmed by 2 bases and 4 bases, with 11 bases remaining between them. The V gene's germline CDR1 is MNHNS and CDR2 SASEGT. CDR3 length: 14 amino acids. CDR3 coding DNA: TGTGCCAGCAGTGAACGGGGGGCTGGCTATGGCTACACCTTC. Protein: CASSERGAGYGYTF.

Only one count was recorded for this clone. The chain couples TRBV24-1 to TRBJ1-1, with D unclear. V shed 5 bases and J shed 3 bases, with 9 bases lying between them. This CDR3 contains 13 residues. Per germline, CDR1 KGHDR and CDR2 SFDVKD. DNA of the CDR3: TGTGCCACCAGTGTGAACGGGGACACTGAAGCTTTCTTT. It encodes CATSVNGDTEAFF.

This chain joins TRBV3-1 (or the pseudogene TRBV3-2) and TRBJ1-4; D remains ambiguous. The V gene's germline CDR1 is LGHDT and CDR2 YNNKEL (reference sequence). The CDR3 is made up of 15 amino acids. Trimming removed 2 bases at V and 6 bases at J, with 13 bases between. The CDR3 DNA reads TGTGCCAGCAGCCAACGTCGCGGGAGGGATGAAAAACTGTTTTTT. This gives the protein CASSQRRGRDEKLFF.

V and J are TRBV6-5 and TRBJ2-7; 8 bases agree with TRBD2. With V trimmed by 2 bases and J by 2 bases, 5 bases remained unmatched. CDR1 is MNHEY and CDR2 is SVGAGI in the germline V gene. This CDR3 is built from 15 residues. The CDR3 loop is CASSYDSGATYEQYF. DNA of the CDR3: TGTGCCAGCAGTTACGATAGCGGGGCAACCTACGAGCAGTACTTC.

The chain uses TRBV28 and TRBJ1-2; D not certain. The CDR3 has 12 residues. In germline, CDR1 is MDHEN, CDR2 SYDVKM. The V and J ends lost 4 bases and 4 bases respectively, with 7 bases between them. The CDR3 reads CASSSYSYGYTF. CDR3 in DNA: TGTGCCAGCAGTTCGTACAGCTATGGCTACACCTTC.

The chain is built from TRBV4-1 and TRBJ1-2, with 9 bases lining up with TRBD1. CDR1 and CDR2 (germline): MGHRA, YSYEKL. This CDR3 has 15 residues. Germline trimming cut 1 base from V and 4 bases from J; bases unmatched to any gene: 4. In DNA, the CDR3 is TGCGCCAGCAGCCAAGTTACGGGACAGGGCTATGGCTACACCTTC. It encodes CASSQVTGQGYGYTF.

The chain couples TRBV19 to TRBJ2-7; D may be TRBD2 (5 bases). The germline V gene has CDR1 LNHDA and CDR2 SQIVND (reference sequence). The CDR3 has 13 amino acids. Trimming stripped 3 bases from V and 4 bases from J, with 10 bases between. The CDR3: CASSINSVYEQYF. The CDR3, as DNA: TGTGCCAGTAGTATTAATAGCGTATACGAGCAGTACTTC.

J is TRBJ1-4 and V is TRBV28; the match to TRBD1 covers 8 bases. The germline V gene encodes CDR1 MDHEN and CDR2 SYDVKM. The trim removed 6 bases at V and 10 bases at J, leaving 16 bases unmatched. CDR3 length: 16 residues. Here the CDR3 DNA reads TGTGCCAGCAGAGCCTCAGGGGGCGGAGGAGTCGGAAAACTGTTTTTT. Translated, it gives CASRASGGGGVGKLFF.

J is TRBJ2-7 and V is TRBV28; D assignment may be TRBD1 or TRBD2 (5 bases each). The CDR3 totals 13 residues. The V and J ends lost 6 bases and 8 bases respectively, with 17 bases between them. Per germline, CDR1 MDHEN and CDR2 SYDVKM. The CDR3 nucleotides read TGTGCCAGCAGGGAGGACACCATAATCAAGCAGTACTTC. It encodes CASREDTIIKQYF. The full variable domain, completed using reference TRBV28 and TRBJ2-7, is DVKVTQSSRYLVKRTGEKVFLECVQDMDHENMFWYRQDPGLGLRLIYFSYDVKMKEKGDIPEGYSVSREKKERFSLILESASTNQTSMYLCASREDTIIKQYFGPGTRLTVT.

The chain's CDR3 is CASRTATYQPQHF. CDR3 nucleotide sequence: TGTGCCAGCCGGACAGCGACATATCAGCCCCAGCATTTT. The V gene is TRBV28, the J gene TRBJ1-5; tentatively, D is TRBD1 (6 bases). Germline V CDR1 and CDR2: MDHEN, SYDVKM. The CDR3 loop spans 13 amino acids. V lost 8 bases, J lost 5 bases, and 13 bases lay in between.

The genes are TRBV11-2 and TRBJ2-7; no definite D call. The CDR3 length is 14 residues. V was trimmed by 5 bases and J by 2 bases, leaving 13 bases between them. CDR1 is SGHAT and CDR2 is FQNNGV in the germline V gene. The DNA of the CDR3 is TGTGCCAGCAGCCAATTACACGGCCCCTACGAGCAGTACTTC. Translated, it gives CASSQLHGPYEQYF.

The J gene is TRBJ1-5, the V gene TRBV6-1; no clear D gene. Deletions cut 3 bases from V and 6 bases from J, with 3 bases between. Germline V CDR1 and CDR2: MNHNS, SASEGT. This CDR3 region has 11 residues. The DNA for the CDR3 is TGTGCCAGCAGTGACGGTCAGCCCCAGCATTTT. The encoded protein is CASSDGQPQHF.

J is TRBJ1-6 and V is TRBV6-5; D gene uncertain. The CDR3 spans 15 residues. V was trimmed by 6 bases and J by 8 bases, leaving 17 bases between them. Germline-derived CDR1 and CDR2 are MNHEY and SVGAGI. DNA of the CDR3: TGTGCCAGCAGCAAACCCAACGGGGTGGATTCACCCCTCCACTTT. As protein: CASSKPNGVDSPLHF.

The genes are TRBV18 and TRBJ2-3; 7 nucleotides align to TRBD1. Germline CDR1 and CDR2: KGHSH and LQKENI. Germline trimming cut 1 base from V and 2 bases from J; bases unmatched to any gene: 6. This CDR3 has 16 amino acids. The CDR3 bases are TGTGCCAGCTCACCACAGACAGGGACCTACACAGATACGCAGTATTTT. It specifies CASSPQTGTYTDTQYF.

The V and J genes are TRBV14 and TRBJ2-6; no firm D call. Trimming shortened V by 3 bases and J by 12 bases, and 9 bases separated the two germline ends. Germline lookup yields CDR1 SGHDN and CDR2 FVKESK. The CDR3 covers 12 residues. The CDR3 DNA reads TGTGCCAGCAGCCAGGGGTTGGGCGTCCTGACTTTC. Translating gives CASSQGLGVLTF.

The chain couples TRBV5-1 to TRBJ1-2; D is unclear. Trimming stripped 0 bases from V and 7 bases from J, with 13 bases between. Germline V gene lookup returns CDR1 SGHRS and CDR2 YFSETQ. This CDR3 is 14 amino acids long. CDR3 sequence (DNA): TGCGCCAGCAGCTTGGATATGTGGCCCGGTGGCTACACCTTC. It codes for CASSLDMWPGGYTF.

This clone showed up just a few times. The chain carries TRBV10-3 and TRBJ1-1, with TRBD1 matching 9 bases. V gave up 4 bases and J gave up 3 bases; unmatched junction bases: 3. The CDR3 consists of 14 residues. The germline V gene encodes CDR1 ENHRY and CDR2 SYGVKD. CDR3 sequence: CAISGGTGYTEAFF. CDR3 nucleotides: TGTGCCATCAGTGGCGGGACAGGGTACACTGAAGCTTTCTTT.

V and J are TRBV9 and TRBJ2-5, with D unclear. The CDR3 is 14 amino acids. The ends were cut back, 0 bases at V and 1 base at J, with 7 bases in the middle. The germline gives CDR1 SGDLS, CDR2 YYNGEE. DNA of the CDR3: TGTGCCAGCAGCGTAGGATGGTCCCAAGAGACCCAGTACTTC. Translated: CASSVGWSQETQYF.

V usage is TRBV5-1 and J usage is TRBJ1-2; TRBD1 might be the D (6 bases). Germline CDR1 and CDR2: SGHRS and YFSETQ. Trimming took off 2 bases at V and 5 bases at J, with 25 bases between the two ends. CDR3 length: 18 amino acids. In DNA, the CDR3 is TGCGCCAGCAGCTTTTTAGGGACAAGTCCTAGTATTATTTATGGCTACACCTTC. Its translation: CASSFLGTSPSIIYGYTF.

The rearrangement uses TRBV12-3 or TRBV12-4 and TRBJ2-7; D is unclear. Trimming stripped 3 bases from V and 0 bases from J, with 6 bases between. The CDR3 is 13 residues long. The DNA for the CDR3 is TGTGCCAGCAGTTTTAAGCCCTCCTACGAGCAGTACTTC. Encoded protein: CASSFKPSYEQYF.

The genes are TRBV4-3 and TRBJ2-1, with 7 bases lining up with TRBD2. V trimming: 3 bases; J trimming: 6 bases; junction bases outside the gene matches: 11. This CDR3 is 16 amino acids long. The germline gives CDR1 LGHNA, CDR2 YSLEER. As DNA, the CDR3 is TGCGCCAGCAGCCAGACCCGAGCGGGGAGGGCCAATGAGCAGTTCTTC. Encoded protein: CASSQTRAGRANEQFF.

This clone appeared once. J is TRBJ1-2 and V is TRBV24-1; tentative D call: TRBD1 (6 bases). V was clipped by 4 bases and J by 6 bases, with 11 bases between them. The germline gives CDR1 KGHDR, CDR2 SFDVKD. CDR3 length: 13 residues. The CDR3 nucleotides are TGTGCCACCAGTGAAGCAGGGGTCCATGGCTACACCTTC. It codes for CATSEAGVHGYTF.